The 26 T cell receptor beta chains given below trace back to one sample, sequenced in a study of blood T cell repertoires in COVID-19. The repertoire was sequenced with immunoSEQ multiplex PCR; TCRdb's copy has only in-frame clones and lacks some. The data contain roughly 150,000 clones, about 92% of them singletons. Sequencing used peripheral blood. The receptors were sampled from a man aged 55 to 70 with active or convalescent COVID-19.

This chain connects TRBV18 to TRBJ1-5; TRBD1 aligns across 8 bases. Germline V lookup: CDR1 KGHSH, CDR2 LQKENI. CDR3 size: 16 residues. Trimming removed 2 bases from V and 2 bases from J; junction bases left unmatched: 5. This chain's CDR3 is CASSPDRGIGNQPQHF. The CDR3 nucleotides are TGTGCCAGCTCACCAGACAGGGGAATAGGCAATCAGCCCCAGCATTTT.

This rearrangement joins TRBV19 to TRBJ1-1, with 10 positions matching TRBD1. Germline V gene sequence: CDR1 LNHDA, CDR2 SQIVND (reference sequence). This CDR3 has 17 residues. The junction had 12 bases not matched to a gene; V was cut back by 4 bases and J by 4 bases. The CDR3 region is CASSNPGQGPLGTEAFF. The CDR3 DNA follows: TGTGCCAGTAGTAATCCGGGACAGGGGCCCCTGGGCACTGAAGCTTTCTTT.

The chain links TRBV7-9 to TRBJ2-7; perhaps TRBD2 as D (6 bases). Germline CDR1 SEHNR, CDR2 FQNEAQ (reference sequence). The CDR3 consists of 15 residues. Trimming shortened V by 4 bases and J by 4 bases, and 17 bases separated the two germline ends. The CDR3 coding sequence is TGTGCCAGCAGCTATCGGCGGGGCTTGGAGTACGAGCAGTACTTC. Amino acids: CASSYRRGLEYEQYF. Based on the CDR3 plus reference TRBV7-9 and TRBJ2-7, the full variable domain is DTGVSQNPRHKITKRGQNVTFRCDPISEHNRLYWYRQTLGQGPEFLTYFQNEAQLEKSRLLSDRFSAERPKGSFSTLEIQRTEQGDSAMYLCASSYRRGLEYEQYFGPGTRLTVT.

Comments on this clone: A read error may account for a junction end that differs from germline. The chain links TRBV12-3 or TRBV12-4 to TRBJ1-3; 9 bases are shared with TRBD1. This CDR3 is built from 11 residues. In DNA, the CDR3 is TGCGGGACAGGGTCTGGAAACACCATATATTTT. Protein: CGTGSGNTIYF.

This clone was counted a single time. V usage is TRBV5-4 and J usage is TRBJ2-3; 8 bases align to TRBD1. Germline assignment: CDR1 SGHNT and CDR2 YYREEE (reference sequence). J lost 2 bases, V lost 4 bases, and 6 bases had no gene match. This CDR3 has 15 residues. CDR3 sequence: CASSPGTGVTDTQYF. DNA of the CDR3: TGTGCCAGCAGCCCCGGGACAGGAGTCACAGATACGCAGTATTTT.

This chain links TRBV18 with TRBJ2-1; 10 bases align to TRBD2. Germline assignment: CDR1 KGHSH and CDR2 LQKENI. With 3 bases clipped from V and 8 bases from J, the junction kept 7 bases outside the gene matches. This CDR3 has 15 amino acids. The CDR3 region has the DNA TGTGCCAGCTCACCTTTGTCTAGCGGGAGTGATGAGCAGTTCTTC. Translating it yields CASSPLSSGSDEQFF.

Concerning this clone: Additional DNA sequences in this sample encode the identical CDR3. In DNA form, the CDR3 reads TGTGCCAGCTCACCACCTAGCGGAAGCACAGATACGCAGTATTTT. This translates into CASSPPSGSTDTQYF. The chain recombines TRBV18 with TRBJ2-3; tentative D call: TRBD2 (6 bases). The germline V gene encodes CDR1 KGHSH and CDR2 LQKENI. Trimming pared 0 bases from V and 0 bases from J, leaving 7 bases between. The CDR3 is made up of 15 amino acids.

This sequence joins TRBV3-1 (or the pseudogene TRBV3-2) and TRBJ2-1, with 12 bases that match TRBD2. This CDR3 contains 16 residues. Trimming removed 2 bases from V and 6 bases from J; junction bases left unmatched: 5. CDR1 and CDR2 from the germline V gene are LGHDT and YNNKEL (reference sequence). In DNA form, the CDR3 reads TGTGCCAGCAGCCAACTAGCGGGGGGGCCGGTCAATGAGCAGTTCTTC. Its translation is CASSQLAGGPVNEQFF.

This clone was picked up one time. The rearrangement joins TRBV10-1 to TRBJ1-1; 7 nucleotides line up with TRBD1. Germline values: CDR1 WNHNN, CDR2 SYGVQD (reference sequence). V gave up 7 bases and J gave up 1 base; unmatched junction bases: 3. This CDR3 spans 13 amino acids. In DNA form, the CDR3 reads TGCGCCAGCACCCGGACAGGGAACACTGAAGCTTTCTTT. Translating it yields CASTRTGNTEAFF.

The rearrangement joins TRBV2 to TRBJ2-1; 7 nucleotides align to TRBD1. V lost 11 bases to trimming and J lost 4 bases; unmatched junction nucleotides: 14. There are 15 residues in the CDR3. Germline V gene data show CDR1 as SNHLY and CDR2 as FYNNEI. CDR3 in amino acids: CALRTAGGRYNEQFF. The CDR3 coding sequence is TGTGCCCTCAGGACGGCAGGGGGAAGGTACAATGAGCAGTTCTTC.

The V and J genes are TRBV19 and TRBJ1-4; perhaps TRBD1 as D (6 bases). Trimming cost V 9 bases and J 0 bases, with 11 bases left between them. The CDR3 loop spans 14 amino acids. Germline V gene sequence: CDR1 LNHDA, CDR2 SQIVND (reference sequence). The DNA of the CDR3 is TGTGCCAGCCGAGGGGGTGCAACTAATGAAAAACTGTTTTTT. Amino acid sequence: CASRGGATNEKLFF.

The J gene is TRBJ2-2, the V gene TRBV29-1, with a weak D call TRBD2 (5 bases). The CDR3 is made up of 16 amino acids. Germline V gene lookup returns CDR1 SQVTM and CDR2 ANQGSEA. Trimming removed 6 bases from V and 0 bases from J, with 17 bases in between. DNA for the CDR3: TGCAGCGTGTCCGACTATGGGTTATCGAACACCGGGGAGCTGTTTTTT. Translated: CSVSDYGLSNTGELFF.

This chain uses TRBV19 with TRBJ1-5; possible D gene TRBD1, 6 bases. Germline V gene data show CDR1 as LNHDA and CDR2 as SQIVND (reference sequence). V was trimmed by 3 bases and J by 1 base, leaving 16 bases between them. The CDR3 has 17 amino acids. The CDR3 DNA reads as TGTGCCAGTAGTATGAGTTCAGTGGGGGCGAGCAATCAGCCCCAGCATTTT. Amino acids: CASSMSSVGASNQPQHF.

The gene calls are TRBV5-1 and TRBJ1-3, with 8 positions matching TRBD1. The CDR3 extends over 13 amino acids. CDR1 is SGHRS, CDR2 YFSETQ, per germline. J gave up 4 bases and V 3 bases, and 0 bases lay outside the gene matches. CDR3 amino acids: CASSWDRGNTIYF. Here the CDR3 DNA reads TGCGCCAGCAGCTGGGACAGGGGAAACACCATATATTTT.

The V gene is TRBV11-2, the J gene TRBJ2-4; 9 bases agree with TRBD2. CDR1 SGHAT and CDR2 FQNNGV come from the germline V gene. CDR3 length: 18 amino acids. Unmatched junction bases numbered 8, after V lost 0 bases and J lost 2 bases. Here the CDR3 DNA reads TGTGCCAGCAGCTTAGATCGGGTGGCGGGGGGGCCCAAAAACATTCAGTACTTC. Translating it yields CASSLDRVAGGPKNIQYF.

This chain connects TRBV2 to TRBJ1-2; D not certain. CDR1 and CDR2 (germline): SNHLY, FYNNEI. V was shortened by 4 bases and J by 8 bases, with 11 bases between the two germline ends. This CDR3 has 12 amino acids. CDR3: CASSVSVSGYTF. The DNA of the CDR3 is TGTGCCAGCAGTGTGTCCGTCTCGGGCTACACCTTC.

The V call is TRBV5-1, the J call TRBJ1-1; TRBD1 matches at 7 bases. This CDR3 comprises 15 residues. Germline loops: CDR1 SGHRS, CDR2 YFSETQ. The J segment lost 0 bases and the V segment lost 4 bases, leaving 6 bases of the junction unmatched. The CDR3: CASSAPTGLNTEAFF. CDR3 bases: TGCGCCAGCAGCGCACCGACAGGGCTGAACACTGAAGCTTTCTTT.

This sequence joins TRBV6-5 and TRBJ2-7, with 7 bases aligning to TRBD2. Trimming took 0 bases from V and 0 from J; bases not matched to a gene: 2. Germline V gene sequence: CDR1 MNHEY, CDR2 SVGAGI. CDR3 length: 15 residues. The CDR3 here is CASSYSSGASYEQYF. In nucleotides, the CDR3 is TGTGCCAGCAGTTACTCGAGCGGGGCCTCCTACGAGCAGTACTTC.

The CDR3 loop reads CASSHGETQYF. CDR3 DNA sequence: TGTGCCAGCAGTCACGGGGAGACCCAGTACTTC. V usage is TRBV12-3 or TRBV12-4 and J usage is TRBJ2-5; D is unresolved. Between the trimmed V and J ends, which lost 5 bases and 5 bases, there was a span of 6 bases. This CDR3 has 11 residues.

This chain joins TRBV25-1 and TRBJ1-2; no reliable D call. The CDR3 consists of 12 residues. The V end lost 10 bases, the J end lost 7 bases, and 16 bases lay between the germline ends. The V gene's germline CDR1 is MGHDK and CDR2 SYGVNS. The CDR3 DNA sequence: TGTGCCACCCGAGGAGTAATAAGTGGCTACACCTTC. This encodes CATRGVISGYTF.

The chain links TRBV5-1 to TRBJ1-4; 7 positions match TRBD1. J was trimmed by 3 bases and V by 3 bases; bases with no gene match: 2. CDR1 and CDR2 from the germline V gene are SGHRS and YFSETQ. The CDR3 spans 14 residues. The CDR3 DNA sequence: TGCGCCAGCAGCTCAGGGGGTGCTAATGAAAAACTGTTTTTT. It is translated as CASSSGGANEKLFF. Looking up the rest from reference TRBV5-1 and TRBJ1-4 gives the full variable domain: KAGVTQTPRYLIKTRGQQVTLSCSPISGHRSVSWYQQTPGQGLQFLFEYFSETQRNKGNFPGRFSGRQFSNSRSEMNVSTLELGDSALYLCASSSGGANEKLFFGSGTQLSVL.

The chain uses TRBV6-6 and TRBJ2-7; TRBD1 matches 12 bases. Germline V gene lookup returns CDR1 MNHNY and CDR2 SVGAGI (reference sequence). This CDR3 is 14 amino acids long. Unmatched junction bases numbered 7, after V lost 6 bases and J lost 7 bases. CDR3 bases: TGTGCCAGCAGACTGGGACAGGGGGCGCCTGAGCAGTACTTC. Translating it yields CASRLGQGAPEQYF.

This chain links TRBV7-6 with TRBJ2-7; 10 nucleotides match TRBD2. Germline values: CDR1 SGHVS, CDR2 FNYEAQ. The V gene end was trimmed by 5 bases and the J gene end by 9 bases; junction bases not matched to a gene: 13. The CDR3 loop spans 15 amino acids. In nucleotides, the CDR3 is TGTGCCAGCAGCCTCACCGGGACTAGCGTAGGCGGGCAGTACTTC. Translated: CASSLTGTSVGGQYF. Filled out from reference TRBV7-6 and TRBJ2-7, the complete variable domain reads GAGVSQSPRYKVTKRGQDVALRCDPISGHVSLYWYRQALGQGPEFLTYFNYEAQQDKSGLPNDRFSAERPEGSISTLTIQRTEQRDSAMYRCASSLTGTSVGGQYFGPGTRLTVT.

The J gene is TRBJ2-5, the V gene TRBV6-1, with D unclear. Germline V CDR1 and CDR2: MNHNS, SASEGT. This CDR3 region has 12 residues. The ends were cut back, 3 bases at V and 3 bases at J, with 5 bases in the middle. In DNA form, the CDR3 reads TGTGCCAGCAGTGACTCTAAAGAGACCCAGTACTTC. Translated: CASSDSKETQYF.

The CDR3 reads CASKASGGPVDTQYF. For the CDR3, the DNA is TGTGCCAGTAAGGCTAGCGGGGGGCCAGTAGATACGCAGTATTTT. The V call is TRBV19, the J call TRBJ2-3; 11 bases agree with TRBD2. The V and J ends lost 7 bases and 5 bases, in that order; junction bases with no gene match: 8. From germline, CDR1 is LNHDA and CDR2 SQIVND (reference sequence). The length of the CDR3 is 15 residues. The whole variable domain, filled in from reference TRBV19 and TRBJ2-3, reads DGGITQSPKYLFRKEGQNVTLSCEQNLNHDAMYWYRQDPGQGLRLIYYSQIVNDFQKGDIAEGYSVSREKKESFPLTVTSAQKNPTAFYLCASKASGGPVDTQYFGPGTRLTVL.

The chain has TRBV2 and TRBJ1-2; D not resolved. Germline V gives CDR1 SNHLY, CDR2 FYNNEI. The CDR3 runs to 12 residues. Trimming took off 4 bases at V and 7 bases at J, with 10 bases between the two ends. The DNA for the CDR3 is TGTGCCAGCAGTGGCGCCTTAGCTGGCTACACCTTC. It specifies CASSGALAGYTF. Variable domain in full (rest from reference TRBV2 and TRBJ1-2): EPEVTQTPSHQVTQMGQEVILRCVPISNHLYFYWYRQILGQKVEFLVSFYNNEISEKSEIFDDQFSVERPDGSNFTLKIRSTKLEDSAMYFCASSGALAGYTFGSGTRLTVV.